This T cell receptor (beta chain) was recovered during a study of post-analysis software for immune sequencing data. Turning to the study itself: Both relapsing-remitting and secondary progressive multiple sclerosis featured among the disease courses, as did progressive-relapsing multiple sclerosis. The study, taken as a whole, reports: Compared with controls, patients showed significantly lower normalized Chao1 diversity.

In the case of this clonotype: Its antigen is as yet unknown.

Libraries were made from TCR beta cDNA, and they carried unique molecular identifiers. TCRdb called the PCR reads again in MiXCR, with one record for every CDR3 protein. The table records 820,000 or so distinct CDR3 sequences, roughly 50% of them present only once. Input material: blood. This receptor was obtained from a girl between 5 and 17 years old with multiple sclerosis.

The DNA for the CDR3 is TGCAGTGCTGGAGGACAGGGCAATCAGCCCCAGCATTTT. This encodes CSAGGQGNQPQHF. V and J are TRBV20-1 and TRBJ1-5, with TRBD1 matching 7 bases. This CDR3 contains 13 residues. J was trimmed by 2 bases and V by 5 bases; bases with no gene match: 3. From germline, CDR1 is DFQATT and CDR2 SNEGSKA (reference sequence).